The rows below give T cell receptor beta chains drawn from one sample of a study of blood T cells in healthy people across ages. TCRdb reanalysed the 5' RACE reads using MiXCR and keeps one entry per CDR3 protein. This repertoire shows around 1,600,000 distinct CDR3 sequences, 40% to 45% found once; its top ten account for approximately 4%. Sequencing was carried out using blood. Every receptor here comes from a woman between 18 and 30 years old in good health. Both conserved end residues are part of each CDR3. The D gene is left open where the match is weak. Size is stated for part of the rows, as once, few or many counts, or as a class when the clone is expanded.

clone_size j_call d_call v_call cdr3_nt cdr3_aa
. TRBJ2-3 . TRBV7-2 TGTGCCAGCAGAAGAACGTTTAGCACAGATACGCAGTATTTT CASRRTFSTDTQYF
few TRBJ1-1 . TRBV12-5 TGTGCTAGTGGTCCCGGGACGGCTGAAGCTTTCTTT CASGPGTAEAFF
few TRBJ2-3 . TRBV12-3/TRBV12-4 TGTGCCAGCAGCCCCCCGAGCCGTAGCACAGATACGCAGTATTTT CASSPPSRSTDTQYF
few TRBJ2-3 TRBD2 TRBV27 TGTGCCAGCAGTTCTCTAGCGGGAGGGTGGACAGATACGCAGTATTTT CASSSLAGGWTDTQYF
. TRBJ1-1 . TRBV7-9 TGTGCCAGCAGCTTAGACTGGGCCGGCGTTTGGACTGAAGCTTTCTTT CASSLDWAGVWTEAFF
many TRBJ2-3 . TRBV7-8 TGCGCCAGCAGCCTGTTCGGGGATACGCAGTATTTT CASSLFGDTQYF
. TRBJ2-5 . TRBV6-6 TGTGCCAGCAGTTACGGGGGCGGCAAAGAGACCCAGTACTTC CASSYGGGKETQYF
. TRBJ2-7 . TRBV20-1 TGCAGTGCTAGCTCGAGCTCCTACGAGCAGTACTTC CSASSSSYEQYF
. TRBJ2-1 TRBD2 TRBV20-1 TGCAGTGCTAGAGATCTCTACGGGCGGGAGGGCTCCTACAATGAGCAGTTCTTC CSARDLYGREGSYNEQFF
. TRBJ1-2 . TRBV20-1 TGCAGTGCTAGAGATACCGGGGGGAACTATGGCTACACCTTC CSARDTGGNYGYTF
. TRBJ1-5 TRBD1 TRBV7-2 TGTGCCAGCAGCTCTGCCGGGACAGGGGGTCTGTGGCAGCCCCAGCATTTT CASSSAGTGGLWQPQHF
. TRBJ2-3 TRBD2 TRBV20-1 TGCAGTGCTAGAACCGGTAGCGGGGGGTCTGATACGCAGTATTTT CSARTGSGGSDTQYF
once TRBJ2-1 TRBD2 TRBV2 TGTGCCAGCAGTGACCCCGGGACTAGCTACAATGAGCAGTTCTTC CASSDPGTSYNEQFF
few TRBJ1-5 TRBD1 TRBV20-1 TGCAGTGCTAGAGATCGGACAGGGAACCCAGATGCCCAGCATTTT CSARDRTGNPDAQHF
. TRBJ1-4 . TRBV20-1 TGCAGTGCTATACCTAAAAGTCTGACTAATGAAAAACTGTTTTTT CSAIPKSLTNEKLFF
. TRBJ2-7 . TRBV20-1 TGCAGTGCTATGGGACAAACAAACTCCTACGAGCAGTACTTC CSAMGQTNSYEQYF
. TRBJ1-1 . TRBV21-1 TGTGCCAGCAGCAAAAAGCGACCAGGGGGACTTGGCACTGAAGCTTTCTTT CASSKKRPGGLGTEAFF
few TRBJ1-2 TRBD1 TRBV6-5 TGTGCCAGCAGACAGGGGTACGGGGCTAACTATGGCTACACCTTC CASRQGYGANYGYTF
. TRBJ2-1 . TRBV9 TGTGCCAGCAGCGTAGCAGGGTCGATCAATGAGCAGTTCTTC CASSVAGSINEQFF
. TRBJ1-4 . TRBV7-9 TGTGCCAGCAGCTCGGGAAGGGCTAATGAAAAACTGTTTTTT CASSSGRANEKLFF
once TRBJ1-2 TRBD1 TRBV11-2 TGTGCCAGCACCGTCACAGGGGGCGGCTATGGCTACACCTTC CASTVTGGGYGYTF
many TRBJ2-1 . TRBV29-1 TGCAGCGTCCAAGGTAACTCCGCCCAGTTCTTC CSVQGNSAQFF
. TRBJ2-5 . TRBV29-1 TGCAGCGTTGAACAAAGACAAGAGACCCAGTACTTC CSVEQRQETQYF
. TRBJ2-7 TRBD1 TRBV2 TGTGCCAGCAATGACAGGGCTTCCTACGAGCAGTACTTC CASNDRASYEQYF
few TRBJ1-5 . TRBV27 TGTGCCAGCAGTTTTTCAGGACACAATCAGCCCCAGCATTTT CASSFSGHNQPQHF
many TRBJ2-5 . TRBV27 TGTGCCAGCAGTCCCTCCGGGTACCAAGAGACCCAGTACTTC CASSPSGYQETQYF
. TRBJ2-5 . TRBV12-3/TRBV12-4 TGTGCCAGCAGTGAGGCCGTCACAGGGTGGGAGACCCAGTACTTC CASSEAVTGWETQYF
. TRBJ1-4 TRBD1 TRBV14 TGTGCCAGCAGCCAAGATCTGGGACAGGCGGAAAAACTGTTTTTT CASSQDLGQAEKLFF
. TRBJ2-3 . TRBV6-5 TGTGCCAGCAGTCTCAGACTGCACGATACGCAGTATTTT CASSLRLHDTQYF
. TRBJ2-7 . TRBV5-1 TGCGCCAGCACCGACCAGGGACCACGAGGTAGTACCGAGCAGTACTTC CASTDQGPRGSTEQYF
once TRBJ2-2 TRBD1 TRBV5-1 TGCGCCAGCGGACAGGAAGACACCGGGGAGCTGTTTTTT CASGQEDTGELFF
once TRBJ1-5 . TRBV29-1 TGCAGCGTTGGGACAGCAGTCAATCAGCCCCAGCATTTT CSVGTAVNQPQHF
many TRBJ2-1 . TRBV12-3/TRBV12-4 TGTGCCAGCAGCTTTCTCCCCAATGAGCAGTTCTTC CASSFLPNEQFF
. TRBJ2-4 . TRBV6-5 TGTGCCAGCAGTAGTTCGGGGGATTACAAAAACATTCAGTACTTC CASSSSGDYKNIQYF
. TRBJ2-3 TRBD1 TRBV20-1 TGCAGTGCGCCGAGACAGGGGGCGGCAGATACGCAGTATTTT CSAPRQGAADTQYF
. TRBJ2-7 . TRBV20-1 TGCAGTGCTAGACAGGCTAGCTCCTACGAGCAGTACTTC CSARQASSYEQYF